The clone carrying this T cell receptor beta chain occurred once. This entry comes from a study of blood T cell repertoires in COVID-19. Overall study: Some COVID-19 samples were acute and others convalescent; all came from the United States, Italy and Spain. From T cells, B-cell-depleted T cells, or PBMCs came the material, which was cDNA or gDNA.

As handled by the study authors: Nucleated cell number was recorded as an estimate derived from reference gene primer amplification. Some clones are missing from TCRdb's copy, which holds only in-frame ones; the method was immunoSEQ multiplex PCR. D and trimming come from the DNA, and the V and J calls and clone size come from that table. The sample shows some 180,000 clones, about 76% of them seen only once. The CDR3 contains 17 residues. This chain links TRBV21-1 with TRBJ1-2; no DNA check was done on the table's D call, TRBD1. TRBV21-1 is a listed pseudogene. The clonotype originates from a woman aged 45-59 years with active or convalescent COVID-19. Sequencing was done on a sample of peripheral blood. CDR3 region: CASSKIPRGQGGYGYTF. The CDR3 DNA follows: TGTGCCAGCAGCAAAATTCCGAGGGGACAGGGAGGTTATGGCTACACCTTC.